The 17 T cell receptor beta chains in this list originate from one sample, sequenced in a study of beta chain features in type 1 diabetes. These receptors have no known antigen. Every bit of the isolated RNA underwent reverse transcription, so sequencing read expressed TCRB transcripts. Profiled with immunoSEQ multiplex PCR; TCRdb holds only in-frame clones, not every one. This table holds roughly 100,000 clones, 25% to 35% found once. Whole-study findings and limits: For Type 1 diabetes patients, all four CD4+ subsets carried TCRB CDR3s that were moderately but significantly shorter.

The sequencing input was central memory CD4+ T cells from blood. Receptors originate from a woman aged 18-30 years with type 1 diabetes.

J is TRBJ1-2 and V is TRBV2; D gene ambiguous. V was trimmed by 1 base and J by 0 bases, leaving 12 bases between them. Germline loops: CDR1 SNHLY, CDR2 FYNNEI. The length of the CDR3 is 16 residues. CDR3 residues: CASSEGELTANYGYTF. In nucleotides, the CDR3 is TGTGCCAGCAGTGAAGGTGAACTTACAGCTAACTATGGCTACACCTTC.

The chain carries TRBV6-6 and TRBJ1-2, with D tentatively TRBD1 (5 bases). This CDR3 is 11 amino acids long. The V gene's germline CDR1 is MNHNY and CDR2 SVGAGI (reference sequence). V was clipped by 4 bases and J by 7 bases, with 7 bases between them. The CDR3 is CASSSQGGYTF. As DNA, the CDR3 is TGTGCCAGCAGTTCGCAGGGTGGCTACACCTTC.

The chain is built from TRBV7-2 and TRBJ2-1, with 8 nucleotides matching TRBD2. The CDR3 loop spans 18 amino acids. V lost 6 bases and J lost 4; bases outside the gene matches: 17. Germline-derived CDR1 and CDR2 are SGHTA and FQGNSA. The CDR3 bases are TGTGCCAGCAGTCTAAGGAGTCGACCGGGACTAGGGTACAATGAGCAGTTCTTC. Encoded protein: CASSLRSRPGLGYNEQFF.

The genes are TRBV4-3 and TRBJ1-4; unclear D gene. This CDR3 spans 17 amino acids. Germline V CDR1 and CDR2: LGHNA, YSLEER. V lost 0 bases and J lost 0, with 11 bases in between. In nucleotides, the CDR3 is TGCGCCAGCAGCCAAGATAGAATACGAGCAACTAATGAAAAACTGTTTTTT. Its translation is CASSQDRIRATNEKLFF.

The gene calls are TRBV21-1 and TRBJ2-7; no check of the table's D call, TRBD1, against the DNA was made. TRBV21-1 is a pseudogene locus. This CDR3 spans 14 amino acids. In DNA form, the CDR3 reads TGTGCCAGCACCCTGTGGGACAGGGTCTACGAGCAGTACGTC. This sequence encodes CASTLWDRVYEQYV.

This rearrangement joins TRBV6-5 to TRBJ1-2; 8 nucleotides agree with TRBD1. The V gene end was trimmed by 5 bases and the J gene end by 5 bases; junction bases not matched to a gene: 7. Looked up from germline, CDR1 is MNHEY and CDR2 is SVGAGI. CDR3 length equals 14 residues. The CDR3 here is CASSPPGQAYGYTF. The CDR3 DNA follows: TGTGCCAGCAGTCCACCGGGACAGGCGTATGGCTACACCTTC.

The chain is built from TRBV19 and TRBJ1-5; 8 bases line up with TRBD1. Germline V gene data show CDR1 as LNHDA and CDR2 as SQIVND (reference sequence). Germline trimming cut 1 base from V and 5 bases from J; bases unmatched to any gene: 7. The CDR3 spans 16 residues. CDR3 sequence: CASSIVEGTGHQPQHF. In nucleotides, the CDR3 is TGTGCCAGTAGTATAGTAGAAGGGACAGGACATCAGCCCCAGCATTTT.

The chain carries TRBV6-5 and TRBJ1-1, with D possibly matching TRBD1 (5 bases). V shed 2 bases and J shed 5 bases, with 15 bases lying between them. The CDR3 totals 15 residues. The germline gives CDR1 MNHEY, CDR2 SVGAGI. CDR3 amino acids: CASSYGGGGRTEAFF. In DNA form, the CDR3 reads TGTGCCAGCAGTTACGGCGGGGGGGGTCGGACTGAAGCTTTCTTT.

This clone showed up just once. The chain combines TRBV5-6 with TRBJ1-2; 12 bases agree with TRBD1. This CDR3 has 15 residues. Germline V CDR1 and CDR2: SGHDT, YYEEEE. The V gene end was trimmed by 4 bases and the J gene end by 7 bases; junction bases not matched to a gene: 8. DNA of the CDR3: TGTGCCAGCAGCCCGGGACAGGGGGCGAGGAGTGGCTACACCTTC. It is translated as CASSPGQGARSGYTF.

This clone was counted a single time. This chain joins TRBV12-5 and TRBJ2-2, with D unresolved. CDR3 length equals 13 residues. Germline V gene lookup returns CDR1 LGHNT and CDR2 FRNRAP. Trimming took off 5 bases at V and 5 bases at J, with 9 bases between the two ends. The CDR3 loop reads CASGLPFTGELFF. The CDR3 coding sequence is TGTGCTAGTGGTCTTCCCTTTACCGGGGAGCTGTTTTTT.

CDR3: CASGPPRAGELFF. The CDR3 nucleotides are TGTGCTAGTGGTCCCCCGCGGGCCGGGGAGCTGTTTTTT. The chain links TRBV12-5 to TRBJ2-2, with TRBD2 as a possible D gene (5 bases). The ends were cut back, 5 bases at V and 6 bases at J, with 10 bases in the middle. The CDR3 has 13 residues. Per the germline V gene, CDR1 is LGHNT and CDR2 is FRNRAP.

The J gene is TRBJ2-7, the V gene TRBV29-1; the match to TRBD1 covers 10 bases. The CDR3 runs 15 residues. J lost 3 bases, V lost 0 bases, and 5 bases had no gene match. CDR1 is SQVTM, CDR2 ANQGSEA, per germline. The CDR3 region is CSVEEPGQGIYEQYF. Here the CDR3 DNA reads TGCAGCGTTGAAGAGCCGGGACAGGGGATCTACGAGCAGTACTTC.

The chain recombines TRBV30 with TRBJ1-2; 8 positions agree with TRBD1. V lost 2 bases and J lost 2; bases outside the gene matches: 10. Germline CDR1 and CDR2: GTSNPN and SVGIG (reference sequence). The CDR3 length is 16 residues. CDR3 protein: CAWSTLGQGNNYGYTF. The CDR3 DNA is TGTGCCTGGAGTACCTTAGGACAGGGCAACAACTATGGCTACACCTTC.

V usage is TRBV27 and J usage is TRBJ2-6, with D perhaps TRBD1 (6 bases). This CDR3 region has 17 residues. Deletions cut 4 bases from V and 0 bases from J, with 13 bases between. Germline lookup yields CDR1 MNHEY and CDR2 SMNVEV (reference sequence). Here the CDR3 reads CASSYRAFSSGANVLTF. Written as DNA, the CDR3 is TGTGCCAGCAGTTACAGGGCCTTCAGCTCTGGGGCCAACGTCCTGACTTTC.

This clone appeared a few times. The chain recombines TRBV7-9 with TRBJ1-2; 10 bases are a match to TRBD1. Trimming removed 4 bases from V and 7 bases from J; junction bases left unmatched: 9. CDR1 SEHNR and CDR2 FQNEAQ come from the germline V gene (reference sequence). The CDR3 consists of 15 residues. CDR3 coding DNA: TGTGCCAGCAGCTCCTTTGACAGGGGGCCAAGTGGCTACACCTTC. Protein product: CASSSFDRGPSGYTF.

This clone came up a few times. The gene calls are TRBV5-1 and TRBJ2-7, with TRBD2 identical over 8 bases. CDR1 and CDR2 (germline): SGHRS, YFSETQ. This CDR3 is built from 15 residues. V dropped 0 bases and J dropped 2; count of bases not matched to a gene: 4. The CDR3 DNA reads as TGCGCCAGCAGCTTGGATGGCGGGGGGACCTACGAGCAGTACTTC. Its protein is CASSLDGGGTYEQYF.

The chain couples TRBV25-1 to TRBJ1-1, with 9 positions matching TRBD1. The CDR3 runs 16 residues. Germline CDR1 is MGHDK and CDR2 is SYGVNS. V lost 5 bases and J lost 5; bases outside the gene matches: 12. The CDR3 loop is CASSRTGTGLGTEAFF. CDR3 DNA: TGTGCCAGCAGTCGAACCGGGACAGGGTTGGGAACTGAAGCTTTCTTT.